A single sample gave rise to the 8 T cell receptor beta chains below, sequenced in a study of cytomegalovirus exposure and HLA in healthy donors. Some clones are missing from TCRdb's copy, which holds only in-frame ones; the method was immunoSEQ multiplex PCR. Of 100,000 to 150,000 clones in the sample, 75% to 90% were seen once. The sample consisted of PBMCs. The receptors stem from a woman under 30 in good health and CMV-seronegative.

The chain couples TRBV10-1 to TRBJ2-1, with 9 nucleotides matching TRBD1. Germline loops: CDR1 WNHNN, CDR2 SYGVQD (reference sequence). V lost 6 bases and J lost 13; bases outside the gene matches: 7. This CDR3 has 12 residues. The CDR3 DNA is TGCGCCAGCAGCCAGGGGACAGGGCGACAGTTCTTC. Amino acid sequence: CASSQGTGRQFF.

The CDR3: CASSHLRTHTEAFF. CDR3 coding DNA: TGCGCCAGCAGCCACCTCCGGACACACACTGAAGCTTTCTTT. The chain carries TRBV4-1 and TRBJ1-1, with D possibly matching TRBD1 (5 bases). Germline assignment: CDR1 MGHRA and CDR2 YSYEKL. The CDR3 extends over 14 amino acids. Trimming removed 3 bases from V and 3 bases from J, with 11 bases in between.

V and J are TRBV18 and TRBJ1-4, with 8 bases matching TRBD1. Looked up from germline, CDR1 is KGHSH and CDR2 is LQKENI. This CDR3 has 17 amino acids. With V trimmed by 0 bases and J by 0 bases, 3 bases remained unmatched. The CDR3 here is CASSPPGTGATNEKLFF. As DNA, the CDR3 is TGTGCCAGCTCACCACCGGGGACAGGTGCAACTAATGAAAAACTGTTTTTT.

A few counts support this clone. The rearrangement uses TRBV2 and TRBJ1-2, with 7 bases lining up with TRBD1. The CDR3 is 11 residues long. The J segment lost 3 bases and the V segment lost 10 bases, leaving 2 bases of the junction unmatched. In germline, CDR1 is SNHLY, CDR2 FYNNEI. CDR3 residues: CATGQDYGYTF. CDR3 sequence (DNA): TGTGCCACCGGACAGGACTATGGCTACACCTTC.

The V call is TRBV7-3, the J call TRBJ1-6; tentatively, D is TRBD1 (6 bases). The CDR3 covers 15 residues. The germline gives CDR1 SGHTA, CDR2 FQGTGA. Trimming removed 0 bases from V and 9 bases from J, with 12 bases in between. This chain's CDR3 is CASSLTQGLGSPLHF. DNA of the CDR3: TGTGCCAGCAGCTTAACACAGGGACTAGGTTCACCCCTCCACTTT.

V usage is TRBV6-1 and J usage is TRBJ1-6; possibly TRBD1 for D (5 bases). V was trimmed by 6 bases and J by 9 bases, leaving 15 bases between them. This CDR3 spans 14 amino acids. Germline CDR1 MNHNS, CDR2 SASEGT. CDR3 sequence reads: CASSLNRQRSPLHF. In DNA, the CDR3 is TGTGCCAGCAGCCTCAACAGGCAACGTTCACCCCTCCACTTT.

The rearrangement joins TRBV2 to TRBJ1-1, with a tentative D call TRBD1 (6 bases). The ends were cut back, 6 bases at V and 4 bases at J, with 12 bases in the middle. Germline CDR1 and CDR2: SNHLY and FYNNEI. The CDR3 has 13 residues. The CDR3 DNA reads TGTGCCAGCAGACTGGGAGGGGGCACTGAAGCTTTCTTT. Its protein is CASRLGGGTEAFF.

This clone was counted a single time. The rearrangement links TRBV5-1 to TRBJ2-5; unclear D gene. There are 14 residues in the CDR3. V was trimmed by 0 bases and J by 5 bases, leaving 11 bases between them. Per the germline V gene, CDR1 is SGHRS and CDR2 is YFSETQ. The CDR3 is CASSLGLAKETQYF. Here the CDR3 DNA reads TGCGCCAGCAGCTTGGGTCTCGCGAAGGAGACCCAGTACTTC.